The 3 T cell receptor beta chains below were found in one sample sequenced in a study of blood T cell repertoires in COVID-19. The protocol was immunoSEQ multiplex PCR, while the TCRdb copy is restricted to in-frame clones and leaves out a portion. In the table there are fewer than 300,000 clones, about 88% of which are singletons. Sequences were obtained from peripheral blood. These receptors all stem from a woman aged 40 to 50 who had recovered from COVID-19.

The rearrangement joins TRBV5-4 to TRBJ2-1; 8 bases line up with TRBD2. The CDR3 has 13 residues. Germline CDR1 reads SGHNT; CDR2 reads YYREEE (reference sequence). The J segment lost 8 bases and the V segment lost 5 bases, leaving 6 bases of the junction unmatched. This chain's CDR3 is CASSNGLADEQFF. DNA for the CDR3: TGTGCCAGCAGTAACGGACTAGCTGATGAGCAGTTCTTC.

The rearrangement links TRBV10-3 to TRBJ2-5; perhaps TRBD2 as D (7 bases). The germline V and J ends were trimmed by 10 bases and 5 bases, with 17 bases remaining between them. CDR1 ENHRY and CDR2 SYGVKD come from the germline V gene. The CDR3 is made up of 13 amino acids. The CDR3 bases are TGTGCCAGCTCCGGCAGGGGAGGGGAGACCCAGTACTTC. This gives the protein CASSGRGGETQYF.

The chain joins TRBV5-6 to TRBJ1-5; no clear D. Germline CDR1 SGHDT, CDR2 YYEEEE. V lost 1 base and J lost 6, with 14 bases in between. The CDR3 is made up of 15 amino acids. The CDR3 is CASSLTVEGGQPQHF. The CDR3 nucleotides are TGTGCCAGCAGCTTGACGGTGGAGGGTGGTCAGCCCCAGCATTTT.